What follows are 13 T cell receptor beta chains derived from one specimen sequenced in a study of cytomegalovirus exposure and HLA in healthy donors. Primers included in the PCR were 60 Vbeta and 13 Jbeta primers. Method: immunoSEQ multiplex PCR; TCRdb's copy keeps in-frame clones and lacks some. The table lists roughly 100,000 clones, over 55% of them singletons. Sequencing was done on a sample of PBMCs. Every receptor here comes from a boy aged 5-17 years in good health and CMV-seropositive.

The genes are TRBV5-1 and TRBJ1-5; 7 positions match TRBD1. The CDR3 covers 15 residues. Germline V gene sequence: CDR1 SGHRS, CDR2 YFSETQ. The junction had 4 bases not matched to a gene; V was cut back by 0 bases and J by 4 bases. DNA of the CDR3: TGCGCCAGCAGCTTGGAGGGGGCTAGGAATCAGCCCCAGCATTTT. It specifies CASSLEGARNQPQHF.

The V gene is TRBV7-2, the J gene TRBJ2-1, with 9 bases that match TRBD2. From germline, CDR1 is SGHTA and CDR2 FQGNSA. This CDR3 has 16 amino acids. Germline trimming cut 4 bases from V and 8 bases from J; bases unmatched to any gene: 12. In DNA form, the CDR3 reads TGTGCCAGCAGCTCCCCTGCGGGAGGGCCTCTCTATGAGCAGTTCTTC. Encoded protein: CASSSPAGGPLYEQFF.

The chain combines TRBV4-2 with TRBJ1-1; 7 bases align to TRBD1. The V gene end was trimmed by 4 bases and the J gene end by 6 bases; junction bases not matched to a gene: 5. Germline V gene lookup returns CDR1 LGHNA and CDR2 YNFKEQ. This CDR3 comprises 13 residues. The CDR3 sequence: CASSPRQGSEAFF. The CDR3 nucleotides read TGTGCCAGCAGCCCAAGACAGGGCTCTGAAGCTTTCTTT.

CDR3 loop: CASSSRDSSGGELFF. The DNA for the CDR3 is TGTGCCAGCAGCTCGCGGGACAGTTCGGGCGGGGAGCTGTTTTTT. The gene calls are TRBV5-4 and TRBJ2-2; TRBD1 might be the D (7 bases). Germline V gene lookup returns CDR1 SGHNT and CDR2 YYREEE (reference sequence). The CDR3 extends over 15 amino acids. Trimming removed 3 bases at V and 7 bases at J, with 16 bases between. Full variable domain (outside the CDR3, taken from reference TRBV5-4 and TRBJ2-2): ETGVTQSPTHLIKTRGQQVTLRCSSQSGHNTVSWYQQALGQGPQFIFQYYREEENGRGNFPPRFSGLQFPNYSSELNVNALELDDSALYLCASSSRDSSGGELFFGEGSRLTVL.

This sequence joins TRBV5-4 and TRBJ2-7; TRBD1 aligns across 8 bases. Trimming took 0 bases from V and 0 from J; bases not matched to a gene: 2. In germline, CDR1 is SGHNT, CDR2 YYREEE (reference sequence). The CDR3 runs 15 residues. In DNA form, the CDR3 reads TGTGCCAGCAGCTTGGACAGGGGGAGCTCCTACGAGCAGTACTTC. As protein: CASSLDRGSSYEQYF.

On this clone itself: The junction departs from the called germline gene at one end, perhaps through a read error. The rearrangement links TRBV9 to TRBJ2-2; maybe TRBD2 (6 bases). The germline gives CDR1 SGDLS, CDR2 YYNGEE. CDR3 length equals 14 residues. Here the CDR3 reads CASRRAGNTGALFF. The CDR3 bases are TGTGCCAGCAGGAGGGCGGGGAACACCGGGGCGCTGTTTTTT. The whole variable domain, filled in from reference TRBV9 and TRBJ2-2, reads DSGVTQTPKHLITATGQRVTLRCSPRSGDLSVYWYQQSLDQGLQFLIQYYNGEERAKGNILERFSAQQFPDLHSELNLSSLELGDSALYFCASRRAGNTGALFFGEGSRLTVL.

The chain has TRBV6-1 and TRBJ2-2; no clear D. The V gene lost 7 bases and the J gene lost 7 bases, with 16 bases spanning the gap. This CDR3 is built from 14 residues. CDR1 and CDR2 from the germline V gene are MNHNS and SASEGT. CDR3 loop: CASIFLASLGELFF. The CDR3 DNA reads as TGTGCCAGCATTTTTTTGGCTAGTCTCGGGGAGCTGTTTTTT.

The gene calls are TRBV30 and TRBJ1-4, with 7 nucleotides matching TRBD1. This CDR3 is built from 14 residues. V trimming: 2 bases; J trimming: 7 bases; junction bases outside the gene matches: 7. CDR1 GTSNPN and CDR2 SVGIG come from the germline V gene (reference sequence). The CDR3 region has the DNA TGTGCCTGGAGTTGGACAGGTAGAGGTGAAAAACTGTTTTTT. Translated, it gives CAWSWTGRGEKLFF.

V and J are TRBV5-6 and TRBJ1-3, with 8 positions matching TRBD1. CDR1 and CDR2 (germline): SGHDT, YYEEEE. Germline trimming cut 3 bases from V and 0 bases from J; bases unmatched to any gene: 8. The CDR3 runs 17 residues. In nucleotides, the CDR3 is TGTGCCAGCAGCTCCGTGGCAGGGGGCTACTCTGGAAACACCATATATTTT. Translation: CASSSVAGGYSGNTIYF.

This clone showed up just once. The gene calls are TRBV6-5 and TRBJ2-3, with TRBD1 as a possible D gene (5 bases). This CDR3 is built from 16 residues. V lost 0 bases and J 3 bases, leaving 13 bases between the germline ends. CDR1 MNHEY and CDR2 SVGAGI come from the germline V gene. CDR3 sequence reads: CASSYSNGRATDTQYF. The CDR3 nucleotides are TGTGCCAGCAGTTACTCGAATGGCAGGGCGACAGATACGCAGTATTTT.

The chain has TRBV28 and TRBJ1-1; 7 bases match TRBD1. CDR3 length: 15 amino acids. Per germline, CDR1 MDHEN and CDR2 SYDVKM. V lost 6 bases and J lost 3; bases outside the gene matches: 10. The CDR3 bases are TGTGCCAGCAGCCAGTCGACAGGGCAAGACACTGAAGCTTTCTTT. Residues: CASSQSTGQDTEAFF.

The genes are TRBV5-6 and TRBJ2-7, with D possibly TRBD2 on 5 matching bases. The CDR3 loop spans 13 amino acids. The V and J ends lost 2 bases and 2 bases respectively, with 8 bases between them. The V gene's germline CDR1 is SGHDT and CDR2 YYEEEE. The CDR3 reads CASSLRGPYEQYF. The CDR3 coding sequence is TGTGCCAGCAGCTTACGCGGGCCCTACGAGCAGTACTTC.

J is TRBJ2-2 and V is TRBV30; maybe TRBD2 (5 bases). This CDR3 is built from 14 residues. The ends were cut back, 2 bases at V and 5 bases at J, with 12 bases in the middle. Germline V gene lookup returns CDR1 GTSNPN and CDR2 SVGIG (reference sequence). CDR3: CAWSRGRGTGELFF. As DNA, the CDR3 is TGTGCCTGGAGTAGAGGGAGAGGGACCGGGGAGCTGTTTTTT.